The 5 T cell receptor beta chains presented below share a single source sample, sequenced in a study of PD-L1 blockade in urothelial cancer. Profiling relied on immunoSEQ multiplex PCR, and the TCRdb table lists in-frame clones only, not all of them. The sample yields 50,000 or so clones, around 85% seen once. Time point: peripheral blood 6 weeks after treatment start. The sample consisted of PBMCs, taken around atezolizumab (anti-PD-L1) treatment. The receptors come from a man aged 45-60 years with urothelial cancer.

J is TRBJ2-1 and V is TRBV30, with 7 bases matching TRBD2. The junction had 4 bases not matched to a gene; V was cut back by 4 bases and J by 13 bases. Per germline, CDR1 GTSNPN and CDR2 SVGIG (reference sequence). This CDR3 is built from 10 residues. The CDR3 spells CAWKTSTQFF. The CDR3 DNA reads TGTGCCTGGAAGACTAGCACTCAGTTCTTC.

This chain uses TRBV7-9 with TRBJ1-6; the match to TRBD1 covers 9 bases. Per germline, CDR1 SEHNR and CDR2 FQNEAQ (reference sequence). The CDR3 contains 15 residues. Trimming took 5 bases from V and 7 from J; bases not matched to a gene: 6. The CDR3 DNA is TGTGCCAGCAGCCCCTTACAGGGGGCGAATTCACCCCTCCACTTT. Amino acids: CASSPLQGANSPLHF.

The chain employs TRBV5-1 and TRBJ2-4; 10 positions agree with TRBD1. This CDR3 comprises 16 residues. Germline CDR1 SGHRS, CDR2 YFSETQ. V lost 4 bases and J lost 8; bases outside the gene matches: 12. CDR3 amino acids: CASSNTKQDRGHIQYF. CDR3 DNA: TGCGCCAGCAGCAATACAAAACAAGACAGGGGGCACATTCAGTACTTC. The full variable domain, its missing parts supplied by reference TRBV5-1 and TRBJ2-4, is KAGVTQTPRYLIKTRGQQVTLSCSPISGHRSVSWYQQTPGQGLQFLFEYFSETQRNKGNFPGRFSGRQFSNSRSEMNVSTLELGDSALYLCASSNTKQDRGHIQYFGAGTRLSVL.

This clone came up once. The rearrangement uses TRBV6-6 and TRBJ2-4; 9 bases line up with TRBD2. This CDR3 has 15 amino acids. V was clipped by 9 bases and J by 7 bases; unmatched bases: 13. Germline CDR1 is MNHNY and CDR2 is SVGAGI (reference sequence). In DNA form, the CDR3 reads TGTGCCAGTACACCGGCGGGAGGGCCCGAGAACATTCAGTACTTC. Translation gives CASTPAGGPENIQYF.

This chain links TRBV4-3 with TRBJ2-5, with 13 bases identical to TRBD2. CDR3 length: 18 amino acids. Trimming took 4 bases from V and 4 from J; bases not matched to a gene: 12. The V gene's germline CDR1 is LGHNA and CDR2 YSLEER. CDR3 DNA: TGCGCCAGCAGCCCTGGGACTAGCGGGACTAACAGGGGAGAGACCCAGTACTTC. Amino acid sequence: CASSPGTSGTNRGETQYF.